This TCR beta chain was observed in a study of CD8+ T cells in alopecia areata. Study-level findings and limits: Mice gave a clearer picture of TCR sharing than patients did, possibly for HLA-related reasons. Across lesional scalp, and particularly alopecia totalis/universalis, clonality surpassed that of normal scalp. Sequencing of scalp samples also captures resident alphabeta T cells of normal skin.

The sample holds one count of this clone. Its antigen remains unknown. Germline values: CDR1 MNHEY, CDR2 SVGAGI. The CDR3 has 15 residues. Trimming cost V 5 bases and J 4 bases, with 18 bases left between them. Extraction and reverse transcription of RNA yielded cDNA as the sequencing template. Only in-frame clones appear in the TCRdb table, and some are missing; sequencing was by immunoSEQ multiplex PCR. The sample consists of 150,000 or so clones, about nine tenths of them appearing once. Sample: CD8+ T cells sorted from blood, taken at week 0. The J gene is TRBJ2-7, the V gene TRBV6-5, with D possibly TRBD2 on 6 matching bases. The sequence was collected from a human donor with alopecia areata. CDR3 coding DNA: TGTGCCAGCAGTCAGACTAGGGAAGTGGCTTACGAGCAGTACTTC. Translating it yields CASSQTREVAYEQYF.